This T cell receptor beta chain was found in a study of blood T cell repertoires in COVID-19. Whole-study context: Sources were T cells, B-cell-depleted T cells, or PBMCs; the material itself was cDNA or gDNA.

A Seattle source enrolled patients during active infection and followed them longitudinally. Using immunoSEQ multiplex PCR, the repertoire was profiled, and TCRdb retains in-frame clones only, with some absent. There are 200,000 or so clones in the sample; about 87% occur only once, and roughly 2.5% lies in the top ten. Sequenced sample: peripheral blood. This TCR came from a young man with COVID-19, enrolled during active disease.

CDR3 in amino acids: CASSSAGGPSDTQYF. The CDR3, as DNA: TGTGCCAGCAGTTCAGCGGGAGGGCCATCAGATACGCAGTATTTT. The chain employs TRBV28 and TRBJ2-3; TRBD2 matches 10 bases. The CDR3 extends over 15 amino acids. Trimming cost V 4 bases and J 4 bases; bases outside gene matches: 5. Per germline, CDR1 MDHEN and CDR2 SYDVKM.